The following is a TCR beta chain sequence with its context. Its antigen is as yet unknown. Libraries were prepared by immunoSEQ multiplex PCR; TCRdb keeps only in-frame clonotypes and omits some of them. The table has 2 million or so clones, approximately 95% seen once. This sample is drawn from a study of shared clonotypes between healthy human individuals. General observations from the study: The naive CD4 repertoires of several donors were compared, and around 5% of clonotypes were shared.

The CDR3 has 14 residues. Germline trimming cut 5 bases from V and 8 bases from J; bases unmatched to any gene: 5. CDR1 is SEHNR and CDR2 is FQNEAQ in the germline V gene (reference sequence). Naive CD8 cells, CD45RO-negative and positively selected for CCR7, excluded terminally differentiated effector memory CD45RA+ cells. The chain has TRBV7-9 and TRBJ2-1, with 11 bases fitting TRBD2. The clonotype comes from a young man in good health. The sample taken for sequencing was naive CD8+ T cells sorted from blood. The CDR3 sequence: CASSPSGGPYEQFF. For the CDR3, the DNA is TGTGCCAGCAGCCCTAGCGGGGGGCCCTATGAGCAGTTCTTC.